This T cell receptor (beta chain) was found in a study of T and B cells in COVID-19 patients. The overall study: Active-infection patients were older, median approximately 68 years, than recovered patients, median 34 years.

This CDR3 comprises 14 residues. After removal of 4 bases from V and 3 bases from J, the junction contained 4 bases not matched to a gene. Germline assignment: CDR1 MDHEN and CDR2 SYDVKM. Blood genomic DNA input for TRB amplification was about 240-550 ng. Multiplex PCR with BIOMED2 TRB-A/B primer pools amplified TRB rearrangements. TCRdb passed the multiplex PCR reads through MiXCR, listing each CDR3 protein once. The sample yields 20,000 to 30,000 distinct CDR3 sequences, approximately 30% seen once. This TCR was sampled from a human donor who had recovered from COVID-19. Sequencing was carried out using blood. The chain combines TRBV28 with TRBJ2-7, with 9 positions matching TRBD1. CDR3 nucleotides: TGTGCCAGCAGTTCGACAGGGGGTATCTACGAGCAGTACTTC. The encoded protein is CASSSTGGIYEQYF.